The 10 T cell receptor beta chains in this list originate from one sample, sequenced in a study of T cells in Graves' hyperthyroidism and ophthalmopathy (dated by TCRdb to about 2019). The library relied on multiplex PCR. Sequencing instrument: Illumina HiSeq 2000. The TCR beta CDR3 regions were amplified from RNA transcripts. A first-round RT-PCR of the TCR CDR3 used the HTBI primer set with the Qiagen OneStep RT-PCR kit. The public sequencing data were trimmed at Q25 with fastp and processed into clonotypes with MiXCR by TCRdb, which kept only in-frame beta chains. Each entry is one CDR3 protein sequence, shown with its most common DNA and genes. Within this sample are 300,000 to 450,000 distinct CDR3 sequences, with 20% to 30% of them counted one time only. The ten largest clones take up more than 60% of the sample. The sample consisted of blood. These receptors all stem from a man aged 50-60 years with Graves' hyperthyroidism.

The chain is built from TRBV6-6 and TRBJ1-1; TRBD1 might be the D (6 bases). CDR3 size: 15 residues. Per the germline V gene, CDR1 is MNHNY and CDR2 is SVGAGI (reference sequence). Trimming took off 0 bases at V and 4 bases at J, with 12 bases between the two ends. The CDR3 loop reads CASSYSGGGPTEAFF. CDR3 coding DNA: TGTGCCAGCAGTTACTCTGGGGGGGGCCCCACTGAAGCTTTCTTT.

The CDR3 nucleotides read TGTGCCAGCAGCAAGGGCGGAGGGCCCTACAATGAGCAGTTCTTC. This encodes CASSKGGGPYNEQFF. V and J are TRBV7-9 and TRBJ2-1; tentative D call: TRBD2 (6 bases). Trimming took 5 bases from V and 2 from J, leaving 13 bases between them. The germline V gene encodes CDR1 SEHNR and CDR2 FQNEAQ (reference sequence). This CDR3 contains 15 residues.

This clonotype was detected many times. This chain uses TRBV3-1 with TRBJ2-7, with 10 bases lining up with TRBD2. The CDR3 is 15 amino acids. The germline V gene encodes CDR1 LGHDT and CDR2 YNNKEL (reference sequence). Trimming took 4 bases from V and 2 from J; bases not matched to a gene: 5. The CDR3 DNA follows: TGTGCCAGCAGCCTTAGCGGGAGGACTCCCTACGAGCAGTACTTC. Residues: CASSLSGRTPYEQYF.

In its sample, this clonotype was seen a few times. V is TRBV28 and J is TRBJ2-2; no clear D. V lost 4 bases and J 8 bases, leaving 8 bases between the germline ends. CDR3 size: 12 residues. CDR1 MDHEN and CDR2 SYDVKM come from the germline V gene. CDR3 bases: TGTGCCAGCAGTTCCGTGGTAGGGGAGCTGTTTTTT. It translates to CASSSVVGELFF. The whole variable domain, remainder taken from reference TRBV28 and TRBJ2-2, is DVKVTQSSRYLVKRTGEKVFLECVQDMDHENMFWYRQDPGLGLRLIYFSYDVKMKEKGDIPEGYSVSREKKERFSLILESASTNQTSMYLCASSSVVGELFFGEGSRLTVL.

CDR3 residues: CASSLAPSGRGQETQYF. The CDR3 bases are TGTGCCAGCAGCTTAGCCCCGAGCGGGAGGGGCCAAGAGACCCAGTACTTC. V usage is TRBV7-9 and J usage is TRBJ2-5, with TRBD2 matching over 10 bases. With V trimmed by 0 bases and J by 1 base, 5 bases remained unmatched. Germline V gene data show CDR1 as SEHNR and CDR2 as FQNEAQ (reference sequence). There are 17 residues in the CDR3. The full variable domain, its missing parts supplied by reference TRBV7-9 and TRBJ2-5, is DTGVSQNPRHKITKRGQNVTFRCDPISEHNRLYWYRQTLGQGPEFLTYFQNEAQLEKSRLLSDRFSAERPKGSFSTLEIQRTEQGDSAMYLCASSLAPSGRGQETQYFGPGTRLLVL.

The chain carries TRBV2 and TRBJ2-5; D is unclear. Trimming left V 5 bases short and J 5 bases short, with 9 bases between. Germline assignment: CDR1 SNHLY and CDR2 FYNNEI. The CDR3 spans 12 residues. The CDR3 sequence is CASSRTTETQYF. CDR3 sequence (DNA): TGTGCCAGCAGTAGGACCACGGAGACCCAGTACTTC. Full variable domain (remainder filled in from reference TRBV2 and TRBJ2-5): EPEVTQTPSHQVTQMGQEVILRCVPISNHLYFYWYRQILGQKVEFLVSFYNNEISEKSEIFDDQFSVERPDGSNFTLKIRSTKLEDSAMYFCASSRTTETQYFGPGTRLLVL.

A note on this clonotype: A much larger clone is a single base away; this may be a read error. The rearrangement links TRBV28 to TRBJ2-5, with TRBD2 identical over 10 bases. Germline lookup yields CDR1 MDHEN and CDR2 SYDVKM. This CDR3 is 15 amino acids long. CDR3 loop: CASSSLLAGVETQHF. CDR3 DNA: TGTGCCAGCAGTTCCTTGCTAGCGGGGGTAGAGACCCAGCACTTC.

In its sample, this clonotype was seen a few times. The genes are TRBV13 and TRBJ2-1; 9 bases map to TRBD2. J lost 0 bases, V lost 7 bases, and 4 bases had no gene match. CDR1 and CDR2 (germline): PRHDT, FYEKMQ (reference sequence). This CDR3 has 15 residues. Here the CDR3 DNA reads TGTGCCAGCACCGTTAGCGGGAGCTCCTACAATGAGCAGTTCTTC. Protein product: CASTVSGSSYNEQFF.

This clonotype has a handful of counts. The rearrangement uses TRBV5-1 and TRBJ1-1; 9 bases fit TRBD1. J gave up 3 bases and V 4 bases, and 13 bases lay outside the gene matches. Looked up from germline, CDR1 is SGHRS and CDR2 is YFSETQ. This CDR3 region has 17 residues. In DNA, the CDR3 is TGCGCCAGCAGCACACTAATTGGACAGGGGTCGGACACTGAAGCTTTCTTT. It codes for CASSTLIGQGSDTEAFF.

With regard to this clonotype: The junction differs from germline at one of its ends, possibly a read error. The chain uses TRBV3-1 and TRBJ2-2; D may be TRBD2 (5 bases). Germline assignment: CDR1 LGHDT and CDR2 YNNKEL (reference sequence). The CDR3 runs 17 residues. The CDR3 loop is CASSQGPGIDNTGELLF. The CDR3 bases are TGTGCCAGCAGCCAAGGTCCCGGGATAGATAACACCGGGGAGCTGCTTTTT.